This is a list of T cell receptor beta chains from one sample in a study of cytomegalovirus exposure and HLA in healthy donors. Assay used: immunoSEQ multiplex PCR; TCRdb lists only in-frame clones, some missing. The profile shows fewer than 90,000 clones, 84% of them singletons. The sequenced material came from PBMCs. These receptors all stem from a woman aged 18 to 35 in good health and CMV-seropositive. CDR3s include the opening cysteine and the closing phenylalanine or tryptophan. The order of the fields is J gene, clone size, V gene, D gene, CDR3 protein, CDR3 DNA. A D gene is named only where the DNA matches it firmly. Clone size is stated in some rows and not others, as once, few, many or a class when expanded.

TRBJ1-1,.,TRBV6-5,.,CASSFSVLNTEAFF,TGTGCCAGCAGTTTTTCAGTATTGAACACTGAAGCTTTCTTT
TRBJ2-5,many,TRBV7-9,.,CASSGGARETQYF,TGTGCCAGCAGCGGGGGGGCCCGGGAGACCCAGTACTTC
TRBJ1-6,.,TRBV25-1,TRBD1,CASSSPLRQGGSPLHF,TGTGCCAGCAGTTCCCCCCTCCGACAGGGCGGATCACCCCTCCACTTT
TRBJ2-5,.,TRBV4-2,.,CASSLDYLKTQYF,TGTGCCAGCAGCCTGGACTATCTCAAGACCCAGTACTTC
TRBJ2-7,.,TRBV5-1,.,CASSLGAPNEQYF,TGCGCCAGCAGCTTGGGAGCGCCTAACGAGCAGTACTTC
TRBJ2-7,.,TRBV4-1,TRBD1,CASSPRQGTYEQYF,TGCGCCAGCAGCCCCCGACAGGGAACCTACGAGCAGTACTTC
TRBJ2-1,.,TRBV6-6,.,CAGATGYNEQFF,TGTGCCGGGGCGACAGGCTACAATGAGCAGTTCTTC
TRBJ1-1,.,TRBV6-5,.,CASRLGTGGNTEAFF,TGTGCCAGCAGATTAGGTACAGGCGGAAACACTGAAGCTTTCTTT
TRBJ2-5,.,TRBV7-2,.,CASSLVGGQETQYF,TGTGCCAGCAGCTTAGTGGGGGGGCAGGAGACCCAGTACTTC
TRBJ1-6,.,TRBV6-1,TRBD1,CASSEVTGNNSPLHF,TGTGCCAGCAGTGAAGTGACAGGGAATAATTCACCCCTCCACTTT
TRBJ1-2,.,TRBV28,TRBD1,CASRIRDRPYTF,TGTGCCAGCAGAATAAGGGACAGGCCTTACACCTTC
TRBJ1-6,.,TRBV27,.,CASSQYNSPLHF,TGTGCCAGCAGTCAGTATAATTCACCCCTCCACTTT
TRBJ1-2,.,TRBV4-3,.,CASSQAGVFYGYTF,TGCGCCAGCAGCCAAGCAGGGGTTTTCTATGGCTACACCTTC
TRBJ1-1,.,TRBV11-2,.,CASTKGRGVYTEAFF,TGTGCCAGCACAAAAGGGCGCGGGGTTTACACTGAAGCTTTCTTT
TRBJ2-6,.,TRBV27,.,CASRTGSGANVLTF,TGTGCCAGCAGGACGGGCTCTGGGGCCAACGTCCTGACTTTC
TRBJ1-1,.,TRBV30,TRBD1,CAWSARPGGQGFAEAFF,TGTGCCTGGAGTGCCCGACCGGGGGGACAGGGGTTCGCTGAAGCTTTCTTT
TRBJ2-5,.,TRBV7-2,TRBD1,CASSLVTGGWRETQYF,TGTGCCAGCAGCTTGGTGACAGGGGGATGGCGAGAGACCCAGTACTTC
TRBJ2-1,.,TRBV13,TRBD2,CASSPIVLAGGLPNEQFF,TGTGCCAGCAGCCCCATAGTCCTAGCGGGGGGCCTTCCGAATGAGCAGTTCTTC
TRBJ2-7,.,TRBV5-1,.,CASSLDYPSRSYEQYF,TGCGCCAGCAGCTTGGACTACCCTTCACGCTCCTACGAGCAGTACTTC
TRBJ1-1,.,TRBV28,.,CASSLLTANTEAFF,TGTGCCAGCAGTTTATTGACAGCGAACACTGAAGCTTTCTTT
TRBJ1-4,.,TRBV6-6,TRBD1,CASRYPQGDREKLFF,TGTGCCAGCAGATACCCACAGGGGGATCGTGAAAAACTGTTTTTT
TRBJ2-7,.,TRBV6-6,.,CASSFRQVLGEQYF,TGTGCCAGCAGTTTCCGACAGGTGCTTGGGGAGCAGTACTTC
TRBJ2-1,.,TRBV18,.,CASSPNTAPGYNEQFF,TGTGCCAGCTCACCAAACACGGCACCAGGCTACAATGAGCAGTTCTTC
TRBJ2-7,.,TRBV13,.,CASSRIREDEQYF,TGTGCCAGCAGCCGGATCAGGGAAGACGAGCAGTACTTC
TRBJ1-5,.,TRBV6-4,.,CASPYDRGQPYSNQPQHF,TGTGCCAGCCCCTACGATCGTGGACAGCCTTATAGCAATCAGCCCCAGCATTTT
TRBJ1-6,once,TRBV4-3,TRBD1,CASSQVFTARRGGDYSPLHF,TGCGCCAGCAGCCAAGTTTTTACGGCGAGGAGAGGGGGCGATTATTCACCCCTCCACTTT
TRBJ1-2,.,TRBV7-9,TRBD1,CASSTPPGQEVGYTF,TGTGCCAGCAGCACCCCCCCGGGACAGGAGGTCGGCTACACCTTC
TRBJ1-1,.,TRBV6-5,.,CASRPQGPNTEAFF,TGTGCCAGCAGGCCCCAGGGGCCCAACACTGAAGCTTTCTTT
TRBJ1-2,.,TRBV6-5,TRBD1,CASSSGQGFYGYTF,TGTGCCAGCAGTTCGGGACAGGGGTTCTATGGCTACACCTTC
TRBJ2-7,once,TRBV7-2,TRBD2,CASSLGPGTTYEQYF,TGTGCCAGCAGCTTAGGGCCCGGGACTACCTACGAGCAGTACTTC
TRBJ1-6,.,TRBV7-3,TRBD1,CASSLRAGQGAQSPLHF,TGTGCCAGCAGCTTAAGGGCGGGACAGGGGGCACAGTCACCCCTCCACTTT
TRBJ1-6,.,TRBV30,.,CAWNQGQGSPLHF,TGTGCCTGGAACCAGGGACAAGGTTCACCCCTCCACTTT
TRBJ2-7,.,TRBV28,TRBD1,CASSSFTGTADYEQYF,TGTGCCAGCAGTTCGTTCACCGGGACAGCTGATTACGAGCAGTACTTC
TRBJ2-1,few,TRBV6-5,TRBD1,CASSYNRGPHEQFF,TGTGCCAGCAGTTACAACAGGGGCCCCCATGAGCAGTTCTTC
TRBJ1-6,.,TRBV27,.,CASSFSYNSPLHF,TGTGCCAGCAGTTTTTCTTATAATTCACCCCTCCACTTT
TRBJ2-2,.,TRBV7-2,TRBD2,CASSLRLAGAHTGELFF,TGTGCCAGCAGCCTTAGACTAGCGGGGGCCCACACCGGGGAGCTGTTTTTT
TRBJ1-1,once,TRBV27,TRBD1,CASSLLQGGDTEAFF,TGTGCCAGCAGTTTATTACAGGGGGGGGACACTGAAGCTTTCTTT
TRBJ1-1,.,TRBV11-2,.,CASSLEIQNTEAFF,TGTGCCAGCAGCTTAGAAATCCAGAACACTGAAGCTTTCTTT
TRBJ2-3,.,TRBV7-2,.,CASSLLAGYLQTSTDTQYF,TGTGCCAGCAGCTTATTGGCGGGGTACCTTCAAACTAGCACAGATACGCAGTATTTT
TRBJ2-7,.,TRBV4-2,TRBD2,CASSHGTSGGGSYEQYF,TGTGCCAGCAGCCACGGGACTAGCGGGGGTGGGTCCTACGAGCAGTACTTC
TRBJ1-2,.,TRBV27,TRBD1,CASSSFGTGGYGYTF,TGTGCCAGCAGTTCCTTTGGGACAGGAGGCTATGGCTACACCTTC